The present TCR beta chain was sequenced within a study of blood T cell repertoires in COVID-19. Study information: Sites in the United States, Italy and Spain provided acute and convalescent COVID-19 samples.

Participant age was roughly 18 to 95 years, and participants resided in 24 US areas. TCRdb keeps only in-frame clones here, not all; method: immunoSEQ multiplex PCR. The sample includes 250,000 to 300,000 clones, 80% to 85% seen only once; the top ten take 5%. The specimen was PBMCs or T cells enriched from blood (not recorded which). This TCR came from a man aged 35-49 years who had been exposed to COVID-19.

The CDR3: CASRSSGPYNEQFF. CDR3 nucleotides: TGTGCCAGCCGGTCGAGCGGGCCCTACAATGAGCAGTTCTTC. The chain has TRBV18 and TRBJ2-1; weak D call: TRBD2 (6 bases). Per the germline V gene, CDR1 is KGHSH and CDR2 is LQKENI. The V end lost 8 bases, the J end lost 2 bases, and 13 bases lay between the germline ends. This CDR3 contains 14 residues.